This T cell receptor (beta chain) derives from a study of CD8 T cells in Susac syndrome. There are 13 residues in the CDR3. Per germline, CDR1 SGHVS and CDR2 FQNEAQ. With regard to this clonotype: Its ends do not fully match the called genes, so a read error is possible.

The RNA input was about 0.5 to 1 ug, and it was reverse transcribed with random hexamers. MiXCR, applied by TCRdb to the immunoSEQ multiplex PCR reads, yields one record per CDR3 protein. The sample lists 75,000 to 100,000 distinct CDR3 sequences, 95% occurring once. The clonotype originates from a human donor with Susac syndrome. V is TRBV7-8 and J is TRBJ2-1; 10 nucleotides agree with TRBD2. What was sequenced was CD8+ T cells from PBMCs. CDR3 protein: CASSIAGGNEQFF. CDR3 coding DNA: TGTGCCAGCAGCATAGCGGGAGGCAATGAGCAGTTCTTC.